The present TCR beta chain was sequenced within a study of T-cell reconstitution after alpha-beta-depleted transplantation in children listed by TCRdb under 2016. Background on the whole study: The study quantitatively tracked T-cell immune reconstitution after TCRalphabeta/CD19-depleted allogeneic hematopoietic cell transplantation in children using TCR repertoire profiling. Results the study describes overall, beyond this receptor: Over subsequent months, a decline in hyperexpanded clone frequencies was noted, and after one year, T-cell counts and TCRbeta diversity were mostly ascribed to newly produced T cells. The apparently early alphabetaT-cell count recovery about two months after transplant was reportedly dependent on only several hundred rapidly expanded clones derived from non-depleted graft cells. In some patients, the high TCRbeta diversity seen at day 60 was put down to recipient T cells and intrathymic progenitors that had survived conditioning.

This clonotype was seen repeatedly, ten times or more. Its recognized antigen is unknown. No base quality information exists; no much larger clone differs at one position. CDR1 and CDR2, looked up from the germline V gene, are SGHRS and YFSETQ. V loses 2 bases of germline sequence and J loses 1 base, and the interval between the two ends is 3 bases. The CDR3 numbers 13 residues from cysteine through phenylalanine. Solely the CDR3 DNA is kept, with 39 bases framed from the first base. In light of the paper, this sample's treatment or condition label describes: allogeneic hematopoietic cell transplantation with graft depleted of TCRalphabeta T cells and CD19 B cells. Transplant recipients were children who received TCRalphabeta/CD19-depleted allogeneic hematopoietic cell grafts. Library method: PCR. TCRdb lists the instrument as Illumina HiSeq 2500. TCR libraries were prepared with molecular barcoding, using unique molecular identifiers to normalize TCRbeta repertoire quantification. The public sequencing data were trimmed at Q25 with fastp and processed into clonotypes with MiXCR by TCRdb, which kept only in-frame beta chains. Rows with one shared CDR3 protein collapse into an entry with the most common genes and DNA. The sample records 700,000 or so distinct CDR3 sequences, over 10% of which are singletons. About 0.79% of the sample comes from the top ten.

This receptor was taken from a girl between 2 and 10 years old with congenital amegakaryocytic thrombocytopenia, due to receive a stem cell transplant. The chain couples TRBV5-1 to TRBJ2-2, with no D gene named confidently. The sequencing used PBMCs, collected before TCRalphabeta/CD19-depleted stem cell transplant. The CDR3 in this case is CASSFENTGELFF. DNA sequence: TGCGCCAGCAGCTTTGAGAACACCGGGGAGCTGTTTTTT. Full variable domain (CDR3 extended with the reference TRBV5-1 and TRBJ2-2 proteins): KAGVTQTPRYLIKTRGQQVTLSCSPISGHRSVSWYQQTPGQGLQFLFEYFSETQRNKGNFPGRFSGRQFSNSRSEMNVSTLELGDSALYLCASSFENTGELFFGEGSRLTVL.